These 10 T cell receptor beta chains were all obtained from the same sample, sequenced in a study of long-term antiretroviral therapy in people with HIV. Sequencing used immunoSEQ v3.0 at survey level. The table came from immunoSEQ multiplex PCR; TCRdb's copy has only in-frame clones and leaves some out. This table holds some 28,000 clones, 70% to 90% found once. The sample in question was unsorted PBMCs, obtained 0.5 years after starting antiretroviral therapy. These receptors were obtained from a woman younger than 30 with HIV.

V is TRBV2 and J is TRBJ1-4; D is possibly TRBD1 (5 bases). The germline CDR1 and CDR2 sequences are SNHLY and FYNNEI. V dropped 7 bases and J dropped 2 bases, with 17 bases sitting between them. The length of the CDR3 is 16 residues. This CDR3 reads CASTPGLESTNEKLFF. The CDR3 DNA sequence: TGTGCCAGCACCCCGGGACTGGAAAGCACTAATGAAAAACTGTTTTTT.

The rearrangement uses TRBV6-1 and TRBJ2-7; a possible D gene is TRBD1 (7 bases). The V gene lost 4 bases and the J gene lost 4 bases, with 20 bases spanning the gap. Germline CDR1 and CDR2: MNHNS and SASEGT. The CDR3 runs to 16 residues. The CDR3 nucleotides read TGTGCCAGCAGTGCCACGTCCCAGGGGGGTTGGTACGAGCAGTACTTC. Protein product: CASSATSQGGWYEQYF.

J is TRBJ2-1 and V is TRBV4-2; D remains ambiguous. Germline CDR1 and CDR2: LGHNA and YNFKEQ. The CDR3 length is 11 residues. The V end lost 5 bases, the J end lost 5 bases, and 4 bases lay between the germline ends. DNA of the CDR3: TGTGCCAGCAGCTTCAACAATGAGCAGTTCTTC. Its translation is CASSFNNEQFF.

The chain employs TRBV7-9 and TRBJ2-4; D call uncertain. CDR1 is SEHNR and CDR2 is FQNEAQ in the germline V gene (reference sequence). This CDR3 contains 11 residues. V was clipped by 5 bases and J by 8 bases, with 7 bases between them. CDR3 loop: CASSGRDIQYF. DNA for the CDR3: TGTGCCAGCAGCGGGCGAGACATTCAGTACTTC.

There are a few counts of this clone. V gene TRBV19 combines with J gene TRBJ1-1, with D unresolved. Trimming took 3 bases from V and 6 from J, leaving 8 bases between them. This CDR3 comprises 12 residues. The germline V gene encodes CDR1 LNHDA and CDR2 SQIVND (reference sequence). The CDR3 nucleotides read TGTGCCAGTAGTATGTTGGGCGCTGAAGCTTTCTTT. Amino acids: CASSMLGAEAFF.

This clone has just a few counts. The rearrangement uses TRBV29-1 and TRBJ2-2; a possible D gene is TRBD1 (5 bases). Germline CDR1 reads SQVTM; CDR2 reads ANQGSEA. Trimming left V 7 bases short and J 2 bases short, with 17 bases between. The CDR3 extends over 15 amino acids. The CDR3, as DNA: TGCAGCGCCAGCATGCAGGGTATTAACACCGGGGAGCTGTTTTTT. It codes for CSASMQGINTGELFF.

The rearrangement links TRBV28 to TRBJ1-1; 7 bases agree with TRBD1. The CDR3 loop spans 14 amino acids. Germline trimming cut 6 bases from V and 0 bases from J; bases unmatched to any gene: 4. Germline V gene sequence: CDR1 MDHEN, CDR2 SYDVKM. CDR3 loop: CASRLQGMNTEAFF. CDR3 nucleotides: TGTGCCAGCAGGCTACAGGGGATGAACACTGAAGCTTTCTTT.

This clone occurred once. The chain recombines TRBV28 with TRBJ2-7; TRBD2 might be the D (6 bases). CDR1 and CDR2 from the germline V gene are MDHEN and SYDVKM. The CDR3 length is 12 residues. The CDR3 region is CVSGQDSYEQYF. The CDR3 DNA reads TGTGTTAGCGGCCAAGACTCCTACGAGCAGTACTTC.

The chain employs TRBV7-3 and TRBJ2-1; D uncertain. The V gene lost 3 bases and the J gene lost 0 bases, with 12 bases spanning the gap. CDR1 is SGHTA, CDR2 FQGTGA, per germline. The CDR3 is 16 residues long. CDR3 coding DNA: TGTGCCAGCAGCTTGGCCGGGCTTAGCTCCTACAATGAGCAGTTCTTC. It codes for CASSLAGLSSYNEQFF.

The chain links TRBV2 to TRBJ1-1; D not resolved. V was cut by 4 bases and J by 2 bases, with 11 bases left in between. This CDR3 contains 14 residues. Per germline, CDR1 SNHLY and CDR2 FYNNEI. The CDR3 nucleotides read TGTGCCAGCAGTGTTCAGTACAGCAACACTGAAGCTTTCTTT. It translates to CASSVQYSNTEAFF.